The 9 T cell receptor beta chains listed next were all sequenced from one sample in a study of OX40 agonist ivuxolimab in advanced cancers. TCRdb's copy holds only in-frame clones and misses some; the assay was immunoSEQ multiplex PCR. The sample records 15,000 to 25,000 clones, under 70% being singletons. The sequencing here drew on CD4+ or CD8+ T cells sorted from blood, taken in a trial of the OX40 agonist ivuxolimab. The origin of the receptors is an adult with an advanced solid tumor such as melanoma, head and neck, liver or kidney cancer.

In this sample, this clone turned up a few times. CDR3 nucleotides: TGTGCCAGCAGTTTTGGAGGCTACGAGCAGTACTTC. Encoded protein: CASSFGGYEQYF. The chain combines TRBV27 with TRBJ2-7; weak D call: TRBD2 (5 bases). The CDR3 is 12 amino acids. Between the trimmed V and J ends, which lost 3 bases and 3 bases, there was a span of 6 bases. Germline CDR1 reads MNHEY; CDR2 reads SMNVEV (reference sequence).

The chain combines TRBV15 with TRBJ2-1; 7 bases match TRBD2. The CDR3 is 16 residues long. Germline values: CDR1 LNHNV, CDR2 YYDKDF (reference sequence). The trim removed 1 base at V and 7 bases at J, leaving 10 bases unmatched. The CDR3 here is CATSRGRAGVLNEQFF. For the CDR3, the DNA is TGTGCCACCAGCAGAGGCAGGGCGGGGGTCCTTAATGAGCAGTTCTTC.

V usage is TRBV2 and J usage is TRBJ1-2; D gene ambiguous. The germline V and J ends were trimmed by 3 bases and 5 bases, with 13 bases remaining between them. CDR3 length equals 14 residues. The germline CDR1 and CDR2 sequences are SNHLY and FYNNEI. The CDR3 DNA reads TGTGCCAGCAGTGACGGGGAGGCACTATATGGCTACACCTTC. Protein: CASSDGEALYGYTF.

By frequency in the sample, this clone is medium-sized. The rearrangement links TRBV5-4 to TRBJ1-2; no clear D. CDR3 length: 14 amino acids. V was cut by 1 base and J by 3 bases, with 10 bases left in between. CDR1 and CDR2 from the germline V gene are SGHNT and YYREEE (reference sequence). The CDR3, as DNA: TGTGCCAGCAGCTTGTTCAGGTCCTACTATGGCTACACCTTC. This sequence encodes CASSLFRSYYGYTF.

The genes are TRBV6-5 and TRBJ2-2; unclear D gene. The CDR3 is made up of 13 amino acids. Trimming shortened V by 5 bases and J by 6 bases, and 10 bases separated the two germline ends. Germline lookup yields CDR1 MNHEY and CDR2 SVGAGI. The CDR3 reads CASSPGFAGELFF. CDR3 in DNA: TGTGCCAGCAGTCCCGGGTTCGCCGGGGAGCTGTTTTTT.

The table lists this clone with a few counts. The chain is built from TRBV28 and TRBJ2-2; unclear D gene. V was shortened by 5 bases and J by 3 bases, with 16 bases between the two germline ends. Germline CDR1 is MDHEN and CDR2 is SYDVKM. There are 16 residues in the CDR3. The CDR3 region has the DNA TGTGCCAGCAGTATAACTACCTCGCCCTACACCGGGGAGCTGTTTTTT. This sequence encodes CASSITTSPYTGELFF. The whole variable domain, filled in from reference TRBV28 and TRBJ2-2, reads DVKVTQSSRYLVKRTGEKVFLECVQDMDHENMFWYRQDPGLGLRLIYFSYDVKMKEKGDIPEGYSVSREKKERFSLILESASTNQTSMYLCASSITTSPYTGELFFGEGSRLTVL.

This clone was seen a few times. This rearrangement joins TRBV18 to TRBJ2-3; D possibly uses TRBD1 or TRBD2 (5 bases each). Germline assignment: CDR1 KGHSH and CDR2 LQKENI. The V end was cut by 3 bases, the J end by 2 bases, with 21 bases between. The CDR3 has 18 residues. CDR3 loop: CASSPGPTGTGNTDTQYF. DNA of the CDR3: TGTGCCAGCTCACCGGGACCAACCGGGACCGGCAACACAGATACGCAGTATTTT.

By sample share, this clone is medium-sized. This chain connects TRBV7-9 to TRBJ2-7, with 8 bases that match TRBD1. The CDR3 runs to 15 residues. Germline V gene lookup returns CDR1 SEHNR and CDR2 FQNEAQ (reference sequence). V was pared by 0 bases and J by 2 bases, with 3 bases of the junction left unmatched. In DNA form, the CDR3 reads TGTGCCAGCAGCTTAGCGTCAGGGGGCGCCTACGAGCAGTACTTC. Translated: CASSLASGGAYEQYF.

The J gene is TRBJ1-1, the V gene TRBV27; 11 bases line up with TRBD1. Germline-derived CDR1 and CDR2 are MNHEY and SMNVEV (reference sequence). V was clipped by 6 bases and J by 4 bases; unmatched bases: 4. CDR3 length: 14 residues. This CDR3 reads CASRSGQGVTEAFF. In DNA, the CDR3 is TGTGCCAGCAGGTCGGGACAGGGGGTCACTGAAGCTTTCTTT.